The T cell receptor (beta chain) under discussion was sequenced for a study of cytomegalovirus exposure and HLA in healthy donors. Trimming left V 8 bases short and J 5 bases short, with 9 bases between. CDR1 and CDR2 from the germline V gene are MNHEY and SVGAGI. The CDR3 contains 11 residues. The PCR ran on 60 Vbeta and 13 Jbeta primers. Libraries were prepared by immunoSEQ multiplex PCR; TCRdb keeps only in-frame clonotypes and omits some of them. Of 150,000 to 200,000 clones in the sample, 9.5% were seen once. In this sample, this clone turned up a few times. The TCR originated in a young woman in good health and CMV-seropositive. The chain uses TRBV6-5 and TRBJ1-1, with D possibly matching TRBD1 (6 bases). The sample comprised PBMCs. The CDR3: CASEGGTEAFF. The CDR3, as DNA: TGTGCCAGCGAAGGGGGAACTGAAGCTTTCTTT.